These 14 T cell receptor beta chains came from one sample sequenced in a study of a mutant IDH1 vaccine in newly diagnosed glioma. Produced via immunoSEQ multiplex PCR; TCRdb's table is partial and in-frame only. There are some 130,000 clones in the sample; 80% occur only once, and 4.5% to 6% lies in the top ten. Their cognate antigens are unknown. Time point here: week 11, during vaccination. Doses consisted of 300 ug of mutant IDH1 20-mer peptide each, paired with topical imiquimod. The specimen comprised PBMCs, sampled from a glioma patient whose treatment included an IDH1 peptide vaccine. These TCRs come from a man aged 40-49 years with glioma.

The rearrangement joins TRBV6-5 to TRBJ2-3; D is uncertain. The CDR3 runs 13 residues. Germline CDR1 reads MNHEY; CDR2 reads SVGAGI. V was clipped by 5 bases and J by 5 bases, with 11 bases between them. The CDR3, as DNA: TGTGCCAGCAGTCCCCCCGGACGAGATACGCAGTATTTT. Translating it yields CASSPPGRDTQYF.

V usage is TRBV5-1 and J usage is TRBJ2-5; D perhaps matches TRBD2 (6 bases). This CDR3 region has 15 residues. Trimming took off 2 bases at V and 1 base at J, with 12 bases between the two ends. Germline V gives CDR1 SGHRS, CDR2 YFSETQ. The CDR3 nucleotides are TGCGCCAGCAGCTTTGGGTGGGGAGGCCAAGAGACCCAGTACTTC. This translates into CASSFGWGGQETQYF.

This clone occurred a few times. V gene TRBV10-1 combines with J gene TRBJ1-4; D unresolved. The germline V gene encodes CDR1 WNHNN and CDR2 SYGVQD (reference sequence). The CDR3 has 13 amino acids. Trimming removed 3 bases at V and 8 bases at J, with 10 bases between. The chain's CDR3 is CASSDRINEKLFF. The DNA of the CDR3 is TGCGCCAGCAGTGACAGGATCAACGAAAAACTGTTTTTT.

The chain employs TRBV7-2 and TRBJ2-7; 9 positions agree with TRBD2. CDR1 and CDR2 (germline): SGHTA, FQGNSA. V lost 5 bases to trimming and J lost 2 bases; unmatched junction nucleotides: 7. This CDR3 has 15 amino acids. CDR3 residues: CASSKVAGEAYEQYF. CDR3 bases: TGTGCCAGCAGCAAGGTAGCGGGAGAGGCCTACGAGCAGTACTTC.

The rearrangement joins TRBV6-6 to TRBJ2-1, with 14 bases fitting TRBD2. With V trimmed by 4 bases and J by 1 base, 0 bases remained unmatched. Germline V CDR1 and CDR2: MNHNY, SVGAGI (reference sequence). CDR3 length: 16 amino acids. The CDR3 protein is CASSWTSGGSYNEQFF. DNA of the CDR3: TGTGCCAGCAGTTGGACTAGCGGGGGGTCCTACAATGAGCAGTTCTTC.

The rearrangement uses TRBV27 and TRBJ1-1; no clear D. CDR1 and CDR2 (germline): MNHEY, SMNVEV (reference sequence). The CDR3 is 13 residues long. V was cut by 4 bases and J by 5 bases, with 11 bases left in between. The CDR3 here is CASSSNLGTEAFF. The CDR3 bases are TGTGCCAGCAGTTCAAACCTGGGGACTGAAGCTTTCTTT.

The chain joins TRBV19 to TRBJ2-7; 8 bases align to TRBD2. The J segment lost 7 bases and the V segment lost 4 bases, leaving 9 bases of the junction unmatched. This CDR3 region has 14 residues. The germline CDR1 and CDR2 sequences are LNHDA and SQIVND (reference sequence). CDR3 in amino acids: CASSTSGTSDEQYF. CDR3 in DNA: TGTGCCAGTAGTACCAGCGGGACTAGTGATGAGCAGTACTTC.

Turning to this clone: Mismatch with germline at one junction end may stem from a read error. Here the CDR3 reads CASSVTSGSGHF. In nucleotides, the CDR3 is TGTGCCAGCAGCGTAACTAGCGGGAGTGGGCATTTT. The chain carries TRBV7-2 and TRBJ2-3; 11 bases match TRBD2. The CDR3 is made up of 12 amino acids. The V gene's germline CDR1 is SGHTA and CDR2 FQGNSA.

The chain employs TRBV4-2 and TRBJ2-3; 8 nucleotides align to TRBD2. This CDR3 is 15 amino acids long. V was clipped by 2 bases and J by 6 bases; unmatched bases: 7. Germline V gives CDR1 LGHNA, CDR2 YNFKEQ. The CDR3 DNA sequence: TGTGCCAGCAGCCAAAGAGCGGGGGTTGCGGATACGCAGTATTTT. It translates to CASSQRAGVADTQYF.

This chain joins TRBV5-1 and TRBJ2-1, with 7 bases lining up with TRBD2. J gave up 2 bases and V 6 bases, and 5 bases lay outside the gene matches. The CDR3 runs 14 residues. The germline CDR1 and CDR2 sequences are SGHRS and YFSETQ. Here the CDR3 DNA reads TGCGCCAGCACGGGCGGGGGACCCTACAATGAGCAGTTCTTC. Translation: CASTGGGPYNEQFF.

The V call is TRBV18, the J call TRBJ1-3; 12 nucleotides match TRBD1. From germline, CDR1 is KGHSH and CDR2 LQKENI. The CDR3 loop spans 16 amino acids. V was clipped by 5 bases and J by 2 bases; unmatched bases: 4. CDR3 bases: TGTGCCAGCTCATCCGGGACAGGGGGCACTGGAAACACCATATATTTT. It specifies CASSSGTGGTGNTIYF.

The gene calls are TRBV19 and TRBJ2-3; D is uncertain. Trimming took 6 bases from V and 2 from J, leaving 12 bases between them. The CDR3 totals 14 residues. Germline CDR1 and CDR2: LNHDA and SQIVND (reference sequence). DNA of the CDR3: TGTGCCAGTAGCGGTCTCCGAGACACAGATACGCAGTATTTT. Residues: CASSGLRDTDTQYF.

The rearrangement joins TRBV19 to TRBJ2-1; no firm D call. The CDR3 has 13 residues. Trimming pared 3 bases from V and 8 bases from J, leaving 11 bases between. Germline CDR1 is LNHDA and CDR2 is SQIVND (reference sequence). CDR3 nucleotide sequence: TGTGCCAGTAGTATGGTGGGCGGCCATGAGCAGTTCTTC. Its translation: CASSMVGGHEQFF.

The V call is TRBV7-2, the J call TRBJ1-1; tentative D call: TRBD1 (6 bases). Trimming pared 3 bases from V and 4 bases from J, leaving 12 bases between. The CDR3 totals 14 residues. Germline CDR1 and CDR2: SGHTA and FQGNSA. CDR3 sequence: CASSLGAGGTEAFF. The CDR3 nucleotides read TGTGCCAGCAGCTTGGGGGCGGGGGGCACTGAAGCTTTCTTT. Complete variable domain (other parts from reference TRBV7-2 and TRBJ1-1): GAGVSQSPSNKVTEKGKDVELRCDPISGHTALYWYRQSLGQGLEFLIYFQGNSAPDKSGLPSDRFSAERTGGSVSTLTIQRTQQEDSAVYLCASSLGAGGTEAFFGQGTRLTVV.